This T cell receptor (beta chain) was recovered during a study of cytomegalovirus exposure and HLA in healthy donors. This CDR3 spans 16 amino acids. Germline V lookup: CDR1 WNHNN, CDR2 SYGVQD (reference sequence). V was trimmed by 2 bases and J by 0 bases, leaving 12 bases between them. PCR involved 60 Vbeta and 13 Jbeta primers. TCRdb's copy holds only in-frame clones and misses some; the assay was immunoSEQ multiplex PCR. The sample includes about 160,000 clones, 85% of them seen just once. Broader study findings: Sequences of the TCR beta chain were said to predict the HLA-A and HLA-B alleles of most subjects accurately.

Points on this clone: No antigen is known for it.

The genes are TRBV10-1 and TRBJ2-3; maybe TRBD2 (5 bases). This TCR derives from a boy aged 2-15 years in good health and CMV-seronegative. Sequencing was done on a sample of PBMCs. CDR3 bases: TGCGCCAGCAGTGAGATCCGGGGTGCTAGCACAGATACGCAGTATTTT. Amino acid sequence: CASSEIRGASTDTQYF.